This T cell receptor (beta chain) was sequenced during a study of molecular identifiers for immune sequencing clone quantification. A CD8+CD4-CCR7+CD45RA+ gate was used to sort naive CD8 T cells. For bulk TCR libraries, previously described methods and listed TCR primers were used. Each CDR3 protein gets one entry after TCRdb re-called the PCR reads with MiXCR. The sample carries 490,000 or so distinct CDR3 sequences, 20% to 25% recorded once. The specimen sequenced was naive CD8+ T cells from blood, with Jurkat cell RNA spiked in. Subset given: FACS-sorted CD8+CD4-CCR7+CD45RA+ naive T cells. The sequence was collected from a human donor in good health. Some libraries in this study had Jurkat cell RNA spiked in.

The CDR3 reads CAISEGRTDNYGYTF. The CDR3 coding sequence is TGTGCCATCAGTGAGGGCAGGACAGATAACTATGGCTACACCTTC. The chain is built from TRBV10-3 and TRBJ1-2, with a tentative D call TRBD1 (6 bases). This CDR3 comprises 15 residues. V gave up 2 bases and J gave up 1 base, with 11 bases separating them. Germline CDR1 ENHRY, CDR2 SYGVKD.